The 27 T cell receptor beta chains below come from one sample, sequenced in a study of CD8 T cells in ankylosing spondylitis. A single record per CDR3 protein comes from TCRdb applying MiXCR to the 5' RACE reads. The table includes fewer than 250,000 distinct CDR3 sequences, 10% to 13% detected once. Sequencing was performed on blood, either unsorted or a sorted T cell fraction (not recorded which). The receptors were sampled from a male donor with ankylosing spondylitis or in good health (not recorded which).

There are many counts of this clonotype. V usage is TRBV6-1 and J usage is TRBJ2-7, with D hard to call. Trimming stripped 8 bases from V and 0 bases from J, with 14 bases between. The CDR3 covers 14 residues. Germline loops: CDR1 MNHNS, CDR2 SASEGT. This chain's CDR3 is CASYPASSSYEQYF. DNA of the CDR3: TGTGCCAGCTACCCGGCCTCGAGCTCCTACGAGCAGTACTTC.

This clonotype was counted many times. The rearrangement joins TRBV29-1 to TRBJ2-7; tentatively, D is TRBD1 (6 bases). The V gene lost 3 bases and the J gene lost 2 bases, with 14 bases spanning the gap. The CDR3 extends over 14 amino acids. CDR1 is SQVTM and CDR2 is ANQGSEA in the germline V gene. CDR3 DNA sequence: TGCAGCGTTGATGACGAGGACAGCCCCTACGAGCAGTACTTC. Translation: CSVDDEDSPYEQYF.

This clonotype has ten or more counts. The CDR3 protein is CASSFSGPQPQHF. DNA of the CDR3: TGCGCCAGCAGCTTTTCGGGTCCTCAGCCCCAGCATTTT. The chain has TRBV5-1 and TRBJ1-5; D ambiguous. V lost 2 bases, J lost 6 bases, and 9 bases lay in between. This CDR3 contains 13 residues. Germline CDR1 and CDR2: SGHRS and YFSETQ. Full variable domain (outside the CDR3, taken from reference TRBV5-1 and TRBJ1-5): KAGVTQTPRYLIKTRGQQVTLSCSPISGHRSVSWYQQTPGQGLQFLFEYFSETQRNKGNFPGRFSGRQFSNSRSEMNVSTLELGDSALYLCASSFSGPQPQHFGDGTRLSIL.

In its sample, this clonotype was seen many times. The chain couples TRBV25-1 to TRBJ1-5; D is possibly TRBD1 (5 bases). CDR1 is MGHDK and CDR2 is SYGVNS in the germline V gene. CDR3 length: 17 amino acids. V gave up 4 bases and J gave up 1 base, with 17 bases separating them. The CDR3 coding sequence is TGTGCCAGCAGTGGGAAATCCGGGGCTATAAGCAATCAGCCCCAGCATTTT. Amino acid sequence: CASSGKSGAISNQPQHF.

This clonotype showed up many times. This rearrangement joins TRBV3-1 to TRBJ2-1; maybe TRBD2 (5 bases). V lost 5 bases and J lost 2, with 13 bases in between. In germline, CDR1 is LGHDT, CDR2 YNNKEL (reference sequence). This CDR3 contains 15 residues. This CDR3 is CASSREGTTYNEQFF. The CDR3, as DNA: TGTGCCAGCAGCAGAGAGGGAACCACCTACAATGAGCAGTTCTTC.

This chain links TRBV19 with TRBJ2-1; D is unresolved. V was clipped by 5 bases and J by 6 bases, with 11 bases between them. The germline gives CDR1 LNHDA, CDR2 SQIVND (reference sequence). The CDR3 has 13 amino acids. In DNA, the CDR3 is TGTGCCAGTAGTTCCGGGCTGGGCAATGAGCAGTTCTTC. It translates to CASSSGLGNEQFF.

This clonotype was detected only once. The chain joins TRBV4-1 to TRBJ1-5; the match to TRBD1 covers 9 bases. This CDR3 has 15 amino acids. Germline V CDR1 and CDR2: MGHRA, YSYEKL. V dropped 5 bases and J dropped 7; count of bases not matched to a gene: 9. DNA of the CDR3: TGCGCCAGCAGCACTCGACAGGGGGAAGTACAGCCCCAGCATTTT. Residues: CASSTRQGEVQPQHF.

This clonotype was counted only a few times. Its ends do not fully match the called genes, so a read error is possible. The chain employs TRBV20-1 and TRBJ2-3, with 9 bases identical to TRBD2. Germline CDR1 is DFQATT and CDR2 is SNEGSKA (reference sequence). This CDR3 has 17 residues. CDR3 bases: TGCTGTGCTGGGGAAAGCTTAGCGGGAGATGACACAGATACGCAGTATTTT. Protein sequence: CCAGESLAGDDTDTQYF.

This clonotype was seen ten or more times. V gene TRBV12-3 or TRBV12-4 combines with J gene TRBJ1-1; a possible D gene is TRBD1 (5 bases). V was clipped by 5 bases and J by 1 base, with 11 bases between them. The CDR3 consists of 14 residues. This CDR3 is CASSPQTANTEAFF. CDR3 DNA: TGTGCCAGCAGTCCTCAGACAGCGAACACTGAAGCTTTCTTT.

There are many counts of this clonotype. The V call is TRBV5-1, the J call TRBJ2-1; TRBD2 matches at 10 bases. This CDR3 spans 15 amino acids. CDR1 is SGHRS and CDR2 is YFSETQ in the germline V gene. V trimming: 3 bases; J trimming: 2 bases; junction bases outside the gene matches: 2. CDR3: CASSSSGSAYNEQFF. The DNA for the CDR3 is TGCGCCAGCAGCTCTAGCGGGAGTGCCTACAATGAGCAGTTCTTC.

This clonotype appeared a few times. The CDR3 DNA reads TGTGCCTGGAGCGGACAAGAGACCCAGTACTTC. Amino acids: CAWSGQETQYF. The rearrangement links TRBV30 to TRBJ2-5; no clear D gene. The germline gives CDR1 GTSNPN, CDR2 SVGIG (reference sequence). The CDR3 consists of 11 residues. With 3 bases removed from V and 2 bases from J, the gap between germline ends came to 4 bases. The variable domain in full, completed from reference TRBV30 and TRBJ2-5, reads SQTIHQWPATLVQPVGSPLSLECTVEGTSNPNLYWYRQAAGRGLQLLFYSVGIGQISSEVPQNLSASRPQDRQFILSSKKLLLSDSGFYLCAWSGQETQYFGPGTRLLVL.

The genes are TRBV20-1 and TRBJ2-3, with 7 bases fitting TRBD1. CDR1 is DFQATT, CDR2 SNEGSKA, per germline (reference sequence). V shed 0 bases and J 1 base; nucleotides not matched to a gene: 1. The CDR3 spans 14 residues. CDR3 DNA: TGCAGTGCTAGAGACGGGACAGGCACAGATACGCAGTATTTT. This sequence encodes CSARDGTGTDTQYF.

This clonotype showed up many times. The rearrangement uses TRBV2 and TRBJ2-5, with D possibly being TRBD1 or TRBD2 (6 bases each). The CDR3 covers 17 residues. Trimming pared 7 bases from V and 1 base from J, leaving 22 bases between. The germline V gene has CDR1 SNHLY and CDR2 FYNNEI. The DNA of the CDR3 is TGTGCCAGCAAACACAGGGAGGTAGCGGATTTCCAAGAGACCCAGTACTTC. This codes for CASKHREVADFQETQYF. Full variable domain (outside the CDR3, taken from reference TRBV2 and TRBJ2-5): EPEVTQTPSHQVTQMGQEVILRCVPISNHLYFYWYRQILGQKVEFLVSFYNNEISEKSEIFDDQFSVERPDGSNFTLKIRSTKLEDSAMYFCASKHREVADFQETQYFGPGTRLLVL.

This clonotype was seen many times. The V and J genes are TRBV5-1 and TRBJ1-1; 7 bases are a match to TRBD1. Germline-derived CDR1 and CDR2 are SGHRS and YFSETQ. Losses at the gene ends were 4 bases for V and 1 base for J; bases not matched to a gene: 4. The CDR3 totals 14 residues. CDR3 sequence (DNA): TGCGCCAGCAGCCCGGGACAGAGGAACACTGAAGCTTTCTTT. This gives the protein CASSPGQRNTEAFF.

This clonotype was detected ten times or more. The CDR3 loop reads CSVLGPGDSGNTIYF. As DNA, the CDR3 is TGCAGTGTCCTAGGACCAGGGGATAGTGGAAACACCATATATTTT. This rearrangement joins TRBV20-1 to TRBJ1-3; possible D gene TRBD1, 6 bases. Trimming took 7 bases from V and 3 from J, leaving 19 bases between them. This CDR3 has 15 amino acids. Germline CDR1 DFQATT, CDR2 SNEGSKA (reference sequence).

This chain joins TRBV12-3 or TRBV12-4 and TRBJ2-2, with 13 bases that match TRBD2. The V and J ends lost 6 bases and 8 bases, in that order; junction bases with no gene match: 9. The CDR3 consists of 16 residues. CDR3 sequence (DNA): TGTGCCAGCAGCAAGACTAGCGGGGGGCCCAAGGGGGAGCTGTTTTTT. It specifies CASSKTSGGPKGELFF.

At least ten counts were recorded for this clonotype. CDR3 residues: CASSLGSPTQYF. The CDR3 DNA reads TGTGCCAGCAGTTTAGGTAGCCCGACCCAGTACTTC. This chain joins TRBV12-3 or TRBV12-4 and TRBJ2-5; D gene ambiguous. V was shortened by 1 base and J by 7 bases, with 7 bases between the two germline ends. The CDR3 runs 12 residues.

This clonotype was counted ten times or more. The chain combines TRBV7-9 with TRBJ2-1; the match to TRBD2 covers 9 bases. This CDR3 spans 16 amino acids. The germline V gene has CDR1 SEHNR and CDR2 FQNEAQ (reference sequence). Trimming took 1 base from V and 8 from J; bases not matched to a gene: 9. The CDR3 protein is CASSLGLAVPRDEQFF. The CDR3 DNA follows: TGTGCCAGCAGCTTAGGACTAGCGGTCCCTAGGGATGAGCAGTTCTTC.

This clonotype has a handful of counts. The rearrangement uses TRBV10-2 and TRBJ2-2; D gene uncertain. Germline loops: CDR1 WSHSY, CDR2 SAAADI. The CDR3 has 14 residues. V lost 0 bases, J lost 5 bases, and 7 bases lay in between. The CDR3 protein is CASSESAGTGELFF. CDR3 nucleotides: TGCGCCAGCAGTGAGTCCGCCGGGACCGGGGAGCTGTTTTTT.

This CDR3 is CSARVLGETQYF. CDR3 DNA: TGCAGTGCTAGAGTTTTGGGCGAGACCCAGTACTTC. The chain couples TRBV20-1 to TRBJ2-5, with no clear D. The CDR3 covers 12 residues. CDR1 and CDR2 (germline): DFQATT, SNEGSKA (reference sequence). The V end was cut by 1 base, the J end by 5 bases, with 8 bases between.

This clonotype was recorded many times. The J gene is TRBJ1-1, the V gene TRBV5-1, with D uncertain. The CDR3 contains 15 residues. The germline gives CDR1 SGHRS, CDR2 YFSETQ. Trimming stripped 0 bases from V and 0 bases from J, with 9 bases between. CDR3 coding DNA: TGCGCCAGCAGCTTGGTTCCGACATTGAACACTGAAGCTTTCTTT. Translated, it gives CASSLVPTLNTEAFF.

This clonotype occurred many times. The CDR3 nucleotides read TGTGCCAGCAGTTCGACGGGACCCCAGGACGAGCAGTACTTC. This translates into CASSSTGPQDEQYF. The chain combines TRBV12-3 or TRBV12-4 with TRBJ2-7, with D perhaps assigned TRBD1 or TRBD2 (5 bases each). The CDR3 totals 14 residues. Between the trimmed V and J ends, which lost 4 bases and 5 bases, there was a span of 15 bases.

The gene calls are TRBV20-1 and TRBJ2-3; tentatively, D is TRBD1 or TRBD2 (6 bases each). Trimming left V 5 bases short and J 4 bases short, with 16 bases between. CDR3 length: 14 residues. Germline assignment: CDR1 DFQATT and CDR2 SNEGSKA (reference sequence). CDR3 nucleotides: TGCAGTGCTGAGTTGGGGGGCGCCGCAGATACGCAGTATTTT. Protein sequence: CSAELGGAADTQYF.

This chain connects TRBV20-1 to TRBJ1-3; D unresolved. The germline CDR1 and CDR2 sequences are DFQATT and SNEGSKA (reference sequence). Trimming shortened V by 7 bases and J by 0 bases, and 7 bases separated the two germline ends. This CDR3 has 12 residues. In nucleotides, the CDR3 is TGCAGTGTACTGCCCTCTGGAAACACCATATATTTT. It encodes CSVLPSGNTIYF.

This clonotype showed up many times. The V and J genes are TRBV7-2 and TRBJ2-1, with D possibly matching TRBD2 (5 bases). V lost 2 bases and J lost 0, with 8 bases in between. Germline CDR1 SGHTA, CDR2 FQGNSA. This CDR3 contains 15 residues. CDR3: CASSLTGSSYNEQFF. The DNA of the CDR3 is TGTGCCAGCAGCTTAACGGGGAGCTCCTACAATGAGCAGTTCTTC.

In its sample, this clonotype was seen many times. V gene TRBV29-1 combines with J gene TRBJ2-5; D not resolved. V was shortened by 7 bases and J by 1 base, with 13 bases between the two germline ends. Germline V gene data show CDR1 as SQVTM and CDR2 as ANQGSEA. The CDR3 extends over 13 amino acids. CDR3 sequence reads: CSAREQIQETQYF. Here the CDR3 DNA reads TGCAGCGCCAGAGAGCAGATCCAAGAGACCCAGTACTTC. Combining the CDR3 with reference TRBV29-1 and TRBJ2-5 gives the whole variable domain SAVISQKPSRDICQRGTSLTIQCQVDSQVTMMFWYRQQPGQSLTLIATANQGSEATYESGFVIDKFPISRPNLTFSTLTVSNMSPEDSSIYLCSAREQIQETQYFGPGTRLLVL.

Ten or more counts support this clonotype. The chain carries TRBV3-1 and TRBJ1-1; TRBD1 is a possible D gene (5 bases). V gave up 2 bases and J gave up 1 base, with 5 bases separating them. The CDR3 totals 13 residues. CDR1 LGHDT and CDR2 YNNKEL come from the germline V gene (reference sequence). The CDR3 DNA reads TGTGCCAGCAGCCAAACAGGGAACACTGAAGCTTTCTTT. Translation gives CASSQTGNTEAFF.